This passage covers 4 T cell receptor beta chains from one sample sequenced in a study of blood T cell repertoires in COVID-19. Only in-frame clones appear in the TCRdb table, and some are missing; sequencing was by immunoSEQ multiplex PCR. The sample holds fewer than 95,000 clones, about nine tenths seen once. The sequenced sample was peripheral blood. All receptors come from a male donor with acute or convalescent COVID-19.

The chain joins TRBV24-1 to TRBJ2-1; D may be TRBD1 (5 bases). This CDR3 spans 13 amino acids. Germline V CDR1 and CDR2: KGHDR, SFDVKD. V was clipped by 4 bases and J by 4 bases, with 7 bases between them. CDR3 sequence (DNA): TGTGCCACCAGTGAGACAGCTTACAATGAGCAGTTCTTC. It translates to CATSETAYNEQFF.

The rearrangement uses TRBV30 and TRBJ2-2; D is undetermined. From germline, CDR1 is GTSNPN and CDR2 SVGIG (reference sequence). The CDR3 covers 14 residues. Trimming left V 3 bases short and J 1 base short, with 9 bases between. The CDR3: CAWRHTQNTGELFF. In nucleotides, the CDR3 is TGTGCCTGGAGGCACACCCAGAACACCGGGGAGCTGTTTTTT.

The J gene is TRBJ2-1, the V gene TRBV5-1; 8 bases agree with TRBD2. The V gene end was trimmed by 4 bases and the J gene end by 5 bases; junction bases not matched to a gene: 5. Looked up from germline, CDR1 is SGHRS and CDR2 is YFSETQ. There are 14 residues in the CDR3. CDR3 sequence (DNA): TGCGCCAGCAGCCGTAGCGGGGACCACAATGAGCAGTTCTTC. Translation gives CASSRSGDHNEQFF. Filled out from reference TRBV5-1 and TRBJ2-1, the complete variable domain reads KAGVTQTPRYLIKTRGQQVTLSCSPISGHRSVSWYQQTPGQGLQFLFEYFSETQRNKGNFPGRFSGRQFSNSRSEMNVSTLELGDSALYLCASSRSGDHNEQFFGPGTRLTVL.

The chain combines TRBV27 with TRBJ1-6; 9 nucleotides match TRBD1. The J segment lost 7 bases and the V segment lost 5 bases, leaving 3 bases of the junction unmatched. The germline V gene has CDR1 MNHEY and CDR2 SMNVEV (reference sequence). The CDR3 runs 14 residues. This CDR3 reads CASSPDRGNSPLHF. The CDR3 DNA is TGTGCCAGCAGTCCCGACAGGGGGAATTCACCCCTCCACTTT.